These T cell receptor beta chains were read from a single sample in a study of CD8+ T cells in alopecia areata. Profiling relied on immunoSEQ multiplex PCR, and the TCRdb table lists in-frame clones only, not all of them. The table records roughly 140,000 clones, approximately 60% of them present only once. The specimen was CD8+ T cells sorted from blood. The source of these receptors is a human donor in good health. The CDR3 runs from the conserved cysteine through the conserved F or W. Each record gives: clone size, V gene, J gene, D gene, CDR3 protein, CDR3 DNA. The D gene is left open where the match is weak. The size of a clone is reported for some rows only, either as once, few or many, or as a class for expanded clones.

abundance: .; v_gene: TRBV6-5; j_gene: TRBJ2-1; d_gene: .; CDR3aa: CASSYSSYNEQFF; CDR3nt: TGTGCCAGCAGTTACTCGTCCTACAATGAGCAGTTCTTC
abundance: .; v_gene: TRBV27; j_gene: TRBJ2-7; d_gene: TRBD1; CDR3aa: CASSQRAPGQGEYEQYF; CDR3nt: TGTGCCAGCAGTCAGAGAGCACCGGGACAGGGCGAGTACGAGCAGTACTTC
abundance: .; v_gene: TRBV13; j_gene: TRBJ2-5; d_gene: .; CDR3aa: CASSPRGSVQETQYF; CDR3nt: TGTGCCAGCAGCCCTAGGGGGTCCGTCCAAGAGACCCAGTACTTC
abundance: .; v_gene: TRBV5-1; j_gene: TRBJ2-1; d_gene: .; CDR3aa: CASSLVGSEQFF; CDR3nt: TGCGCCAGCAGCTTGGTCGGGAGTGAGCAGTTCTTC
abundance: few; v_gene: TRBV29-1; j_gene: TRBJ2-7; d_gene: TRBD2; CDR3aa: CSVELTSGSSYEQYF; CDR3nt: TGCAGCGTTGAATTGACTAGCGGGAGCTCCTACGAGCAGTACTTC
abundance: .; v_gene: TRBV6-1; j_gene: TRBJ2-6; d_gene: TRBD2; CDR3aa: CASPSGSSGANVLTF; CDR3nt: TGTGCCAGCCCTAGCGGGAGCTCTGGGGCCAACGTCCTGACTTTC
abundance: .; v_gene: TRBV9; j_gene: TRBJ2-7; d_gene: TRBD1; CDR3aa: CASSVGKRTGTYEQYF; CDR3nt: TGTGCCAGCAGCGTAGGGAAGAGGACAGGGACCTACGAGCAGTACTTC
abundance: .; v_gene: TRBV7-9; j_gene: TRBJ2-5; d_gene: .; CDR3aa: CASSAIAGETQYF; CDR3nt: TGTGCCAGCAGCGCTATAGCTGGGGAGACCCAGTACTTC
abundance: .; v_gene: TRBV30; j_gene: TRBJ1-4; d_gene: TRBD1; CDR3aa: CAWSVPTGGEKLFF; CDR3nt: TGTGCCTGGAGTGTACCAACAGGGGGTGAAAAACTGTTTTTT
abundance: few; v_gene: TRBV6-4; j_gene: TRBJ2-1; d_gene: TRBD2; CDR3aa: CASSERLAGGHNEQFF; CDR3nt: TGTGCCAGCAGTGAGAGACTAGCGGGAGGGCACAATGAGCAGTTCTTC